The text below deals with one T cell receptor beta chain. These data belong to a study of PD-L1 blockade in urothelial cancer. Study-level background: The study started patients on atezolizumab in about 2014, giving 1,200 mg intravenously every 3 weeks. Counts from blood samples showed a median of roughly 150,000 T cells. Chemotherapy regimens numbering 0 to 3 had been given to patients. Male patients with bladder-origin urothelial cancer numbered about 85% of the 29.

This sample's time point: pretreatment peripheral blood. The CDR3 consists of 16 residues. CDR1 SGDLS and CDR2 YYNGEE come from the germline V gene. The ends lost 3 bases at V and 1 base at J; junction bases unmatched: 5. The method was immunoSEQ multiplex PCR; TCRdb's version includes in-frame clones alone and lacks a portion of them. The sample shows 49,000 or so clones, roughly 84% of them seen only once. The chain joins TRBV9 to TRBJ2-3, with 10 bases fitting TRBD2. Sequencing used PBMCs, obtained around atezolizumab (anti-PD-L1) treatment. The source of this sequence is a man in his 60s with urothelial cancer. The CDR3 region is CASSAMLAGGTDTQYF. The CDR3 bases are TGTGCCAGCAGCGCGATGCTAGCGGGGGGCACAGATACGCAGTATTTT. Complete variable domain (other parts from reference TRBV9 and TRBJ2-3): DSGVTQTPKHLITATGQRVTLRCSPRSGDLSVYWYQQSLDQGLQFLIQYYNGEERAKGNILERFSAQQFPDLHSELNLSSLELGDSALYFCASSAMLAGGTDTQYFGPGTRLTVL.